The TCR beta chain under discussion was sequenced for a study of cytotoxic CD8 clonotypes in ibrutinib-treated CLL. Study background: Partial responses totalled about 24 and complete responses 2; after median approximately 62 months, approximately 15 remained remitted and about twelve progressed. The study, taken as a whole, reports: Starting clonality was above that of age-matched healthy donors and tracked circulating CD8+ T-cell counts.

CDR3 size: 16 residues. Losses at the gene ends were 5 bases for V and 1 base for J; bases not matched to a gene: 9. CDR1 MNHEY and CDR2 SMNVEV come from the germline V gene (reference sequence). Remarks on this clone: What it binds is not known.

The assay was immunoSEQ multiplex PCR, and TCRdb's table has in-frame clones only and misses some. In the table there are 150,000 to 200,000 clones, 70% to 90% of which are singletons. Cryopreserved PBMCs were the source of roughly 2 micrograms of genomic DNA, which went to TCR beta libraries. The V call is TRBV27, the J call TRBJ2-3; TRBD2 matches at 7 bases. The clonotype comes from a human donor with chronic lymphocytic leukemia. Sample: PBMCs, taken at disease progression, from a patient treated with ibrutinib. CDR3 protein: CASSKSSGYRTDTQYF. The DNA for the CDR3 is TGTGCCAGCAGTAAGAGTAGCGGGTATCGCACAGATACGCAGTATTTT.